This TCR beta chain was found in a study of blood T cell repertoires in COVID-19. Study overall: Italy, Spain and the United States were the sources of the convalescent and acute COVID-19 samples. PBMCs, B-cell-depleted T cells, or T cells provided the cDNA or gDNA that made up the material.

The germline gives CDR1 SGHTA, CDR2 FQGNSA. The CDR3 extends over 17 amino acids. The trim removed 1 base at V and 0 bases at J, leaving 5 bases unmatched. Original processing notes: Nucleated cell counts were estimated from reference gene primer amplification. Generated by immunoSEQ multiplex PCR, the TCRdb table keeps only in-frame clones and is missing some. V and J calls and clone size are those listed in that table; D and trimming were worked out from the DNA. There are around 150,000 clones in the sample; 75% to 90% occur only once, and about 11% lies in the top ten. The chain joins TRBV7-2 to TRBJ1-4; 7 bases fit TRBD1. The receptor was isolated from a man aged 60 to 75 with active or convalescent COVID-19. Material for sequencing was peripheral blood. The CDR3 coding sequence is TGTGCCAGCAGCTTAGTGGGTCAGGGGGCAACTAATGAAAAACTGTTTTTT. It specifies CASSLVGQGATNEKLFF.